Listed below are T cell receptor beta chains from one sample, sequenced in a study of blood T cell repertoires in COVID-19. The method was immunoSEQ multiplex PCR; TCRdb's version includes in-frame clones alone and lacks a portion of them. Here the sample spans under 200,000 clones, approximately 79% being singletons. Sample: peripheral blood. The receptors were sampled from a woman aged 80 or over with acute or convalescent COVID-19. Each CDR3 is given with its conserved first and last residue. Each record gives: clone size, V gene, D gene, J gene, CDR3 DNA, CDR3 protein. The D gene is left open where the match is weak. Some rows have no size entry. The others give once, few or many, or a class for an expanded clone.

NA	TRBV10-3	TRBD1	TRBJ1-4	TGTGCCATCAGTCCGGGACAGGGAGGTGAAAAACTGTTTTTT	CAISPGQGGEKLFF
NA	TRBV25-1	NA	TRBJ1-2	TGTGCCAGCAGTCCTATACTGGGGGGATATGGCTACACCTTC	CASSPILGGYGYTF
once	TRBV19	NA	TRBJ1-5	TGTGCCAGTACCCTACCCGGGGTTCAGCCCCAGCATTTT	CASTLPGVQPQHF
NA	TRBV9	NA	TRBJ2-2	TGTGCCAGCAGCGCAGGGAATGGGGACACCGGGGAGCTGTTTTTT	CASSAGNGDTGELFF
NA	TRBV3-1/TRBV3-2	TRBD2	TRBJ2-5	TGTGCCAGCAGCCCGGTATCTAGCGGTCAAGAGACCCAGTACTTC	CASSPVSSGQETQYF
few	TRBV24-1	NA	TRBJ2-7	TGTGCCACCAGTGTCGGAGGGGATAAGCAGTACTTC	CATSVGGDKQYF
once	TRBV18	NA	TRBJ2-1	TGTGCCAGCTCACTGTACAGGGACGACAATGAGCAGTTCTTC	CASSLYRDDNEQFF
NA	TRBV28	NA	TRBJ1-1	TGTGCCAGCAGTAGCGGCCGCCGGTTGCCTGAAGCTTTCTTT	CASSSGRRLPEAFF
NA	TRBV5-1	TRBD1	TRBJ2-2	TGCGCCAGCAGCGATCGGACAGGGGCCGGGGAGCTGTTTTTT	CASSDRTGAGELFF
few	TRBV7-3	NA	TRBJ2-2	TGTGCCAGCCGGCGGGAAAGGACCGGGGAGCTGTTTTTT	CASRRERTGELFF
NA	TRBV11-2	TRBD2	TRBJ2-1	TGTGCCAGCAGCCCCCTGAGCGGGAGGGCCCTTGAGCAGTTCTTC	CASSPLSGRALEQFF
NA	TRBV30	NA	TRBJ2-5	TGTGCCTGGGGCGGACAGCAAGAGACCCAGTACTTC	CAWGGQQETQYF
NA	TRBV4-1	TRBD1	TRBJ2-4	TGCGCCAGCAGCCAGGGGGGACAGGGAAAAATCAAAAAAAACATTCAGTACTTC	CASSQGGQGKIKKNIQYF
NA	TRBV7-2	NA	TRBJ2-2	TGTGCCAGCAGCTTAATGGCTCTGTACACCGGGGAGCTGTTTTTT	CASSLMALYTGELFF
few	TRBV3-1/TRBV3-2	NA	TRBJ2-7	TGTGCCAGCAGCCAACTAAACCAGGGGGGCGACGAGCAGTACTTC	CASSQLNQGGDEQYF
NA	TRBV19	NA	TRBJ1-2	TGTGCCAGTAGTATTGTCGGAGATGGCGTCTACACCTTC	CASSIVGDGVYTF
NA	TRBV12-2	NA	TRBJ1-2	TGTGCAAGTCGCTTAGTTGAATTAGCTAACTATGGCTACACCTTC	CASRLVELANYGYTF
NA	TRBV19	TRBD1	TRBJ1-2	TGTGCCAGTAGCACAGGGGTCTCTAACTATGGCTACACCTTC	CASSTGVSNYGYTF
NA	TRBV18	TRBD2	TRBJ2-1	TGTGCCAGCTCACCAGGGACTAGCGGGAACAATGAGCAGTTCTTC	CASSPGTSGNNEQFF
NA	TRBV22-1	NA	TRBJ2-2	TGTCCTGGGAGCCCGGACTATCACACCGGGGAGCTGTTTTTT	CPGSPDYHTGELFF
once	TRBV12-3/TRBV12-4	NA	TRBJ1-1	TGTGCCAGCAGTTCTAGTTCAGGGGAAGCTTTCTTT	CASSSSSGEAFF
NA	TRBV30	TRBD1	TRBJ1-3	TGTGCCTGGAGTGTACTGGGGGGACAGGGTCTCTCTGGAAACACCATATATTTT	CAWSVLGGQGLSGNTIYF
NA	TRBV11-2	NA	TRBJ1-6	TGTGCCAGCAGCCTTTCCCGGGGGAGGTTTAGTTCACCCCTCCACTTT	CASSLSRGRFSSPLHF
few	TRBV5-6	TRBD2	TRBJ2-6	TGTGCCAGCAGCCCTGGGGGGGCTGGGGCCAACGTCCTGACTTTC	CASSPGGAGANVLTF
NA	TRBV5-1	NA	TRBJ2-6	TGCGCCAGCAGCATGGAGGGATCAGGACTATCTGGGGCCAACGTCCTGACTTTC	CASSMEGSGLSGANVLTF
NA	TRBV3-1/TRBV3-2	NA	TRBJ1-4	TGTGCCAGCAGCCAAGATTGGCAGGAAAAACTGTTTTTT	CASSQDWQEKLFF
NA	TRBV18	NA	TRBJ2-4	TGTGCCAGCTCCCCGGGACAGCGGGACATTCAGTACTTC	CASSPGQRDIQYF
NA	TRBV19	NA	TRBJ2-2	TGTGCCAGTACGGTCCCGGGTAGGATAACCGGGGAGCTGTTTTTT	CASTVPGRITGELFF
NA	TRBV18	TRBD2	TRBJ2-7	TGTGCCAGCTCACCAATCGAGTCGGGACTAGCGGGAACCTACGAGCAGTACTTC	CASSPIESGLAGTYEQYF
NA	TRBV7-2	NA	TRBJ2-2	TGTGCCAGCAGCTTAGGACAGGTCCCCGGGGAGCTGTTTTTT	CASSLGQVPGELFF
few	TRBV19	TRBD2	TRBJ2-1	TGTGCCAGTAGTGAGGGACTAGATTACAATGAGCAGTTCTTC	CASSEGLDYNEQFF
few	TRBV2	NA	TRBJ2-4	TGTGCCAGCAGTCCCGCGGGACAGATGATGCACATTCAGTACTTC	CASSPAGQMMHIQYF
NA	TRBV9	NA	TRBJ2-3	TGTGCCAGCAGCGTAGGCGTCCTTACAGATACGCAGTATTTT	CASSVGVLTDTQYF
NA	TRBV4-2	NA	TRBJ1-1	TGTGCCAGCAGCCAAGGGATGGGGAGAGGTGTTTACACTGAAGCTTTCTTT	CASSQGMGRGVYTEAFF
NA	TRBV5-5	NA	TRBJ2-1	TGTGCCAGCAGCTCGCACGGGAGCTGGAATGAGCAGTTCTTC	CASSSHGSWNEQFF
NA	TRBV3-1/TRBV3-2	NA	TRBJ2-1	TGTGCCAGCAGCCCGGGGACAAAACCCTACAATGAGCAGTTCTTC	CASSPGTKPYNEQFF
NA	TRBV18	TRBD2	TRBJ2-7	TGTGCCAGCTCACTTGATGGACTAGCGGCCAACGAGCAGTACTTC	CASSLDGLAANEQYF
once	TRBV18	NA	TRBJ1-1	TGTGCCAGCTCTCCCGGGATTATAGGAACTGAAGCTTTCTTT	CASSPGIIGTEAFF
NA	TRBV18	TRBD1	TRBJ2-7	TGTGCCAGCTCACCGGGACAGGGAAGAAATTACGAGCAGTACTTC	CASSPGQGRNYEQYF
NA	TRBV6-4	TRBD2	TRBJ2-7	TGTGCCAGTGTAGGGCGGGAGAAGGGCTACGAGCAGTACTTC	CASVGREKGYEQYF
NA	TRBV2	TRBD1	TRBJ1-5	TGTGCCAGCAGACCCGGGACAGGGCACAATCAGCCCCAGCATTTT	CASRPGTGHNQPQHF
NA	TRBV6-9	NA	TRBJ1-2	TGTGCCAGCAGTTGGTTACGGACTTACTATGGCTACACCTTC	CASSWLRTYYGYTF
NA	TRBV30	NA	TRBJ1-4	TGTGCCTGGAGTGTAAGAGGAAACCAACCCCTGGATTTT	CAWSVRGNQPLDF
once	TRBV7-6	NA	TRBJ2-7	TGTGCCAGCAGCCCCAACTACGAGCAGTACTTC	CASSPNYEQYF
NA	TRBV15	TRBD1	TRBJ1-4	TGTGCCACCAGTTGGGACAGCTATAATGAAAAACTGTTTTTT	CATSWDSYNEKLFF
few	TRBV7-2	NA	TRBJ1-6	TGTGCCAGCAGCCCAGGGGCAGCGGATAATTCACCCCTCCACTTT	CASSPGAADNSPLHF